This passage covers 29 T cell receptor beta chains from one sample sequenced in a study of shared clonotypes between healthy human individuals. Data came from immunoSEQ multiplex PCR; TCRdb stores just in-frame clones and leaves some out. The sample has some 660,000 clones, 55% to 85% seen once; the top ten hold 1.5% to 2%. The sequencing sample was made of memory CD4+ T cells sorted from blood. Indicated subset: CD45RA-negative fraction. These TCRs come from a woman aged 25 to 45 in good health.

This chain connects TRBV7-2 to TRBJ1-1; no clear D gene. V was pared by 1 base and J by 6 bases, with 12 bases between. The CDR3 has 14 residues. Germline CDR1 reads SGHTA; CDR2 reads FQGNSA. CDR3 region: CASSLGPGRAEAFF. In nucleotides, the CDR3 is TGTGCCAGCAGCTTAGGTCCCGGTAGGGCTGAAGCTTTCTTT. Full variable domain (rest looked up from reference TRBV7-2 and TRBJ1-1): GAGVSQSPSNKVTEKGKDVELRCDPISGHTALYWYRQSLGQGLEFLIYFQGNSAPDKSGLPSDRFSAERTGGSVSTLTIQRTQQEDSAVYLCASSLGPGRAEAFFGQGTRLTVV.

V gene TRBV6-5 combines with J gene TRBJ2-5; tentatively, D is TRBD1 (5 bases). V gave up 7 bases and J gave up 1 base, with 13 bases separating them. Germline V lookup: CDR1 MNHEY, CDR2 SVGAGI. The CDR3 covers 14 residues. The CDR3, as DNA: TGTGCCAGCACGGGTGGCAGGGTCCAAGAGACCCAGTACTTC. Translated: CASTGGRVQETQYF.

The chain carries TRBV18 and TRBJ1-2; D is undetermined. The V end lost 5 bases, the J end lost 3 bases, and 10 bases lay between the germline ends. There are 13 residues in the CDR3. Germline V CDR1 and CDR2: KGHSH, LQKENI. DNA for the CDR3: TGTGCCAGCTCAAGGAGCGTTGACTATGGCTACACCTTC. Its translation: CASSRSVDYGYTF.

V usage is TRBV21-1 and J usage is TRBJ2-7; TRBD1 is taken as the D call from the table, unchecked against the DNA. TRBV21-1 represents a pseudogene. The CDR3 covers 15 residues. The CDR3 is CASSKRGTGKYEQYF. In DNA form, the CDR3 reads TGTGCCAGCAGCAAACGGGGGACAGGGAAGTACGAGCAGTACTTC.

The CDR3 region is CASSDSFKGSGNTIYF. DNA for the CDR3: TGTGCCAGCAGTGATTCTTTTAAGGGCTCTGGAAACACCATATATTTT. The V call is TRBV2, the J call TRBJ1-3; the D is unclear. This CDR3 comprises 16 residues. In germline, CDR1 is SNHLY, CDR2 FYNNEI. Trimming removed 3 bases at V and 0 bases at J, with 12 bases between.

This clone has a single count. V and J are TRBV5-1 and TRBJ2-7, with 8 bases that match TRBD2. CDR3 length: 14 amino acids. V was pared by 6 bases and J by 4 bases, with 9 bases of the junction left unmatched. Germline V gives CDR1 SGHRS, CDR2 YFSETQ. The CDR3, as DNA: TGCGCCAGCACCTCCCGGGAGGGGTCTTACGAGCAGTACTTC. Its protein is CASTSREGSYEQYF.

The genes are TRBV29-1 and TRBJ1-6; D unclear. Between the trimmed V and J ends, which lost 6 bases and 3 bases, there was a span of 9 bases. Germline assignment: CDR1 SQVTM and CDR2 ANQGSEA. The CDR3 has 13 amino acids. In nucleotides, the CDR3 is TGCAGCGTAGTAGAAGACTATAATTCACCCCTCCACTTT. Protein sequence: CSVVEDYNSPLHF.

The chain uses TRBV6-1 and TRBJ1-3, with D uncertain. Germline values: CDR1 MNHNS, CDR2 SASEGT. This CDR3 is built from 10 residues. V was shortened by 2 bases and J by 8 bases, with 1 base between the two germline ends. CDR3 sequence: CASSEYTIYF. The CDR3 DNA reads TGTGCCAGCAGTGAATACACCATATATTTT.

On this clone itself: A read error may be the cause here, since a much bigger clone is one base away. The CDR3 region has the DNA TGTGCCAGCAGCTTAGGGAATCAGCCCCAGCATTTT. Encoded protein: CASSLGNQPQHF. The rearrangement links TRBV5-8 to TRBJ1-5; D uncertain. This CDR3 contains 12 residues. Deletions cut 2 bases from V and 4 bases from J, with 4 bases between. Germline V gives CDR1 SGHTS, CDR2 YDEGEE.

The table lists this clone with a count of one. CDR3 residues: CASSLEGLASETQYF. The DNA of the CDR3 is TGTGCCAGCAGCTTAGAGGGACTAGCGAGCGAGACCCAGTACTTC. The rearrangement uses TRBV7-9 and TRBJ2-5; TRBD2 agrees at 10 bases. The CDR3 has 15 amino acids. V lost 1 base and J lost 5; bases outside the gene matches: 4. Germline CDR1 is SEHNR and CDR2 is FQNEAQ (reference sequence).

This clone has just one count. The gene calls are TRBV2 and TRBJ1-2, with 7 bases identical to TRBD1. The CDR3 spans 13 residues. With V trimmed by 4 bases and J by 4 bases, 3 bases remained unmatched. In germline, CDR1 is SNHLY, CDR2 FYNNEI. CDR3 protein: CASSATGSYGYTF. The CDR3 DNA is TGTGCCAGCAGTGCGACAGGGTCCTATGGCTACACCTTC.

There are many counts of this clone. The chain combines TRBV6-5 with TRBJ2-6; D is unresolved. The CDR3 has 16 amino acids. V shed 0 bases and J shed 4 bases, with 10 bases lying between them. Germline values: CDR1 MNHEY, CDR2 SVGAGI. CDR3 amino acids: CASSYSLGKGANVLTF. The CDR3 DNA is TGTGCCAGCAGTTACTCCTTAGGGAAAGGGGCCAACGTCCTGACTTTC.

V is TRBV11-2 and J is TRBJ1-1; TRBD1 matches at 7 bases. V shed 2 bases and J 0 bases; nucleotides not matched to a gene: 9. CDR1 is SGHAT, CDR2 FQNNGV, per germline. The CDR3 length is 17 residues. The CDR3 region has the DNA TGTGCCAGCAGCTTATTTTGGGACAGAGCGTTGAACACTGAAGCTTTCTTT. Amino acids: CASSLFWDRALNTEAFF.

J is TRBJ2-7 and V is TRBV28, with D possibly being TRBD1 (5 bases). The CDR3 contains 14 residues. V was clipped by 2 bases and J by 0 bases, with 8 bases between them. CDR1 and CDR2 from the germline V gene are MDHEN and SYDVKM. The DNA of the CDR3 is TGTGCCAGCAGTTTAAGGGGCGTCTCCTACGAGCAGTACTTC. Its protein is CASSLRGVSYEQYF.

The rearrangement joins TRBV5-1 to TRBJ2-5; D remains ambiguous. Germline-derived CDR1 and CDR2 are SGHRS and YFSETQ. The CDR3 is 13 amino acids. V lost 6 bases and J lost 4, with 13 bases in between. The CDR3, as DNA: TGCGCCAGCATGGTCTCAGTAGGAGAGACCCAGTACTTC. Translated, it gives CASMVSVGETQYF.

V is TRBV30 and J is TRBJ1-4; D is unclear. Germline CDR1 GTSNPN, CDR2 SVGIG (reference sequence). V lost 5 bases and J 12 bases, leaving 19 bases between the germline ends. The length of the CDR3 is 13 residues. CDR3 amino acids: CAWSTNPGWELFF. The DNA of the CDR3 is TGTGCCTGGTCGACCAATCCTGGATGGGAACTGTTTTTT. Variable domain in full (rest from reference TRBV30 and TRBJ1-4): SQTIHQWPATLVQPVGSPLSLECTVEGTSNPNLYWYRQAAGRGLQLLFYSVGIGQISSEVPQNLSASRPQDRQFILSSKKLLLSDSGFYLCAWSTNPGWELFFGSGTQLSVL.

DNA of the CDR3: TGTGCCAGCAGTTTTGTCCGTAGCGGGGGGGCGGCCAAAAACATTCAGTACTTC. It yields the protein CASSFVRSGGAAKNIQYF. The genes are TRBV28 and TRBJ2-4, with 11 bases fitting TRBD2. CDR3 size: 18 residues. The V and J ends lost 3 bases and 1 base, in that order; junction bases with no gene match: 8. Per the germline V gene, CDR1 is MDHEN and CDR2 is SYDVKM.

The J gene is TRBJ2-5, the V gene TRBV19; 7 bases are shared with TRBD2. The junction had 9 bases not matched to a gene; V was cut back by 3 bases and J by 5 bases. The CDR3 has 15 amino acids. CDR1 and CDR2 (germline): LNHDA, SQIVND (reference sequence). The CDR3 DNA sequence: TGTGCCAGTAGTATTGGGGGAGGGCCGAGGGAGACCCAGTACTTC. Amino acids: CASSIGGGPRETQYF.

The V call is TRBV19, the J call TRBJ1-5; TRBD1 is a possible D gene (6 bases). V dropped 10 bases and J dropped 0 bases, with 22 bases sitting between them. The CDR3 extends over 17 amino acids. Germline CDR1 is LNHDA and CDR2 is SQIVND (reference sequence). In nucleotides, the CDR3 is TGTGCCACTTCCGATCGGGACACCGACTATAGCAATCAGCCCCAGCATTTT. It encodes CATSDRDTDYSNQPQHF.

The chain has TRBV10-3 and TRBJ2-3; D gene unclear. The CDR3 is 14 amino acids. Deletions cut 0 bases from V and 5 bases from J, with 9 bases between. In germline, CDR1 is ENHRY, CDR2 SYGVKD. The CDR3 sequence is CAISESIGQDTQYF. CDR3 DNA sequence: TGTGCCATCAGTGAGTCGATAGGGCAAGATACGCAGTATTTT.

The genes are TRBV16 and TRBJ2-7; maybe TRBD1 (5 bases). Germline CDR1 KGHSY, CDR2 FQNENV. There are 13 residues in the CDR3. V was pared by 3 bases and J by 3 bases, with 9 bases between. CDR3 DNA sequence: TGTGCCAGCAGCCATGACAGAGACTACGAGCAGTACTTC. It translates to CASSHDRDYEQYF.

The chain carries TRBV5-6 and TRBJ2-3; D gene unclear. This CDR3 region has 12 residues. Germline CDR1 reads SGHDT; CDR2 reads YYEEEE. V lost 3 bases and J lost 6, with 8 bases in between. The CDR3 loop reads CASSSYSDTQYF. CDR3 in DNA: TGTGCCAGCAGCTCTTATAGTGATACGCAGTATTTT.

This clone was detected once. V gene TRBV19 combines with J gene TRBJ2-1; maybe TRBD2 (6 bases). The germline gives CDR1 LNHDA, CDR2 SQIVND (reference sequence). The CDR3 loop spans 15 amino acids. The ends were cut back, 3 bases at V and 9 bases at J, with 18 bases in the middle. In DNA, the CDR3 is TGTGCCAGTAGTATCGGCGGGGCAGAGACTGGTGAGCAGTTCTTC. This encodes CASSIGGAETGEQFF.

V and J are TRBV4-2 and TRBJ2-7; D may correspond to TRBD1 or TRBD2 (5 bases each). The CDR3 runs 14 residues. Trimming removed 4 bases from V and 4 bases from J, with 14 bases in between. CDR1 is LGHNA and CDR2 is YNFKEQ in the germline V gene. DNA for the CDR3: TGTGCCAGCAGCCCCCGGGACCACGCTTACGAGCAGTACTTC. This encodes CASSPRDHAYEQYF.

A remark on this clone: Additional DNA sequences in this sample encode the identical CDR3. The V and J genes are TRBV5-1 and TRBJ2-1, with a tentative D call TRBD2 (6 bases). The germline V and J ends were trimmed by 0 bases and 4 bases, with 11 bases remaining between them. The germline CDR1 and CDR2 sequences are SGHRS and YFSETQ. The CDR3 covers 15 residues. The CDR3 reads CASSLATGAYNEQFF. The DNA for the CDR3 is TGCGCCAGCAGCTTGGCGACGGGAGCATACAATGAGCAGTTCTTC. Drawing the rest from reference TRBV5-1 and TRBJ2-1, the complete variable domain is KAGVTQTPRYLIKTRGQQVTLSCSPISGHRSVSWYQQTPGQGLQFLFEYFSETQRNKGNFPGRFSGRQFSNSRSEMNVSTLELGDSALYLCASSLATGAYNEQFFGPGTRLTVL.

V is TRBV2 and J is TRBJ2-2; 9 bases map to TRBD2. This CDR3 has 15 residues. V lost 6 bases to trimming and J lost 4 bases; unmatched junction nucleotides: 6. CDR1 and CDR2 (germline): SNHLY, FYNNEI. This CDR3 reads CASRREGLSTGELFF. DNA of the CDR3: TGTGCCAGCAGGCGGGAGGGCCTATCCACCGGGGAGCTGTTTTTT.

The rearrangement joins TRBV10-3 to TRBJ1-1; no firm D call. V was shortened by 4 bases and J by 3 bases, with 9 bases between the two germline ends. This CDR3 region has 13 residues. Looked up from germline, CDR1 is ENHRY and CDR2 is SYGVKD. The CDR3 DNA follows: TGTGCCATCAGTGTTGGGAGGGACACTGAAGCTTTCTTT. As protein: CAISVGRDTEAFF.

This clone was picked up a small number of times. The rearrangement joins TRBV5-1 to TRBJ1-5; 8 bases are shared with TRBD1. The CDR3 runs to 14 residues. V dropped 4 bases and J dropped 5; count of bases not matched to a gene: 5. The V gene's germline CDR1 is SGHRS and CDR2 YFSETQ. The DNA of the CDR3 is TGCGCCAGCAGCGGAGGGACAGGAGATCAGCCCCAGCATTTT. Encoded protein: CASSGGTGDQPQHF.

In the case of this clone: This sequence is one base from a far larger clone and is likely a read error. Additional DNA sequences in this sample encode the identical CDR3. J is TRBJ1-1 and V is TRBV30; weak D call: TRBD1 (6 bases). The CDR3 length is 13 residues. Germline V gene lookup returns CDR1 GTSNPN and CDR2 SVGIG (reference sequence). CDR3 DNA: TGTGCCTGGTATGGGACCCAGGGGACTGAAGCCTTCTTT. The encoded protein is CAWYGTQGTEAFF.